This TCR beta chain was sequenced during a study of identical twins. Study results and caveats: Out-of-frame alpha sequences that twins shared showed excess low generation probability. Modelling underestimated the level of out-of-frame TCR alpha sharing observed in monozygotic twins.

Each CDR3 protein gets one entry after TCRdb re-called the 5' RACE reads with MiXCR. The sample includes hundreds of thousands of distinct CDR3 sequences, 8.5% to 9% of them seen just once. V was shortened by 3 bases and J by 3 bases, with 12 bases between the two germline ends. There are 15 residues in the CDR3. Each donor (without exception) was a healthy Caucasian. In this sample, this clonotype turned up a few times. The antigen is undetermined. Separately, the same data were catalogued under a study of yellow fever vaccine responses in identical twins. That report notes: Twins' T cell vaccine responses reportedly looked partly convergent, partly personalized.

The chain links TRBV12-3 or TRBV12-4 to TRBJ2-4, with D tentatively TRBD2 (7 bases). The origin of this receptor is a woman aged 18-29 years in good health. The specimen was PBMCs. For the CDR3, the DNA is TGTGCCAGCAGTTTGCAAGGGGGGGTCAAAAACATTCAGTACTTC. It encodes CASSLQGGVKNIQYF.